Each of the 28 T cell receptor beta chains below was sequenced from the same sample in a study of T-cell memory formation after mild COVID-19. Via MiXCR, TCRdb re-called the 5' RACE reads, giving one row per CDR3 protein. The sample yields around 250,000 distinct CDR3 sequences, around a tenth seen once. Sequencing was carried out using PBMCs or a T cell subset sorted from them (not recorded which). The receptors were gathered from a young man who had mild COVID-19 (a few samples of this study predate the infection). Cell type and time point are not known.

CDR3 coding DNA: TGTGCCAGCAGAAGGACAGGGTTTAACACAGATACGCAGTATTTT. Protein: CASRRTGFNTDTQYF. The genes are TRBV7-2 and TRBJ2-3, with 8 bases matching TRBD1. The CDR3 length is 15 residues. The V gene's germline CDR1 is SGHTA and CDR2 FQGNSA. V trimming: 6 bases; J trimming: 2 bases; junction bases outside the gene matches: 7.

In its sample, this clonotype was seen many times. The chain combines TRBV4-2 with TRBJ2-1; D assignment may be TRBD1 or TRBD2 (5 bases each). V was cut by 0 bases and J by 6 bases, with 12 bases left in between. This CDR3 is 15 amino acids long. Germline CDR1 LGHNA, CDR2 YNFKEQ. The CDR3 is CASSQDMGEGNEQFF. CDR3 sequence (DNA): TGTGCCAGCAGCCAAGATATGGGGGAAGGCAATGAGCAGTTCTTC.

The V and J genes are TRBV18 and TRBJ2-1; 7 positions match TRBD1. This CDR3 is built from 16 residues. Germline assignment: CDR1 KGHSH and CDR2 LQKENI. Unmatched junction bases numbered 10, after V lost 4 bases and J lost 4 bases. CDR3 DNA: TGTGCCAGCTCACTCCTTGCTAGGGGGCATTACAATGAGCAGTTCTTC. Its translation is CASSLLARGHYNEQFF. The whole variable domain, filled in from reference TRBV18 and TRBJ2-1, reads NAGVMQNPRHLVRRRGQEARLRCSPMKGHSHVYWYRQLPEEGLKFMVYLQKENIIDESGMPKERFSAEFPKEGPSILRIQQVVRGDSAAYFCASSLLARGHYNEQFFGPGTRLTVL.

The chain couples TRBV7-9 to TRBJ1-2; D possibly corresponds to TRBD1 (6 bases). V gave up 8 bases and J gave up 8 bases, with 24 bases separating them. The CDR3 spans 15 residues. Germline V gene sequence: CDR1 SEHNR, CDR2 FQNEAQ (reference sequence). CDR3 region: CASQQGLAHLGGYTF. Written as DNA, the CDR3 is TGTGCCAGCCAGCAGGGGCTCGCCCACCTAGGAGGCTACACCTTC.

CDR3 residues: CASRTTGVYGYTF. In DNA, the CDR3 is TGTGCCAGCAGAACCACAGGCGTCTATGGCTACACCTTC. The chain employs TRBV6-5 and TRBJ1-2; maybe TRBD1 (5 bases). V was clipped by 6 bases and J by 4 bases, with 12 bases between them. The CDR3 totals 13 residues. Germline V gene lookup returns CDR1 MNHEY and CDR2 SVGAGI.

The gene calls are TRBV6-6 and TRBJ2-4; 7 bases match TRBD1. The junction had 12 bases not matched to a gene; V was cut back by 7 bases and J by 6 bases. This CDR3 comprises 15 residues. Germline CDR1 MNHNY, CDR2 SVGAGI (reference sequence). The CDR3 sequence is CASTLGQSLLNIQYF. CDR3 bases: TGTGCCAGCACCTTGGGACAGAGCCTTTTAAACATTCAGTACTTC.

Only a few counts were recorded for this clonotype. The chain joins TRBV6-2 or TRBV6-3 to TRBJ2-4, with D possibly TRBD2 on 6 matching bases. The germline gives CDR1 MNHEY, CDR2 SVGEGT. The CDR3 is made up of 16 amino acids. V was shortened by 0 bases and J by 3 bases, with 12 bases between the two germline ends. CDR3 region: CASSYSNAGSKNIQYF. Here the CDR3 DNA reads TGTGCCAGCAGTTACTCGAACGCCGGGAGCAAAAACATTCAGTACTTC.

This chain uses TRBV5-1 with TRBJ1-1; D gene unclear. This CDR3 region has 14 residues. Germline assignment: CDR1 SGHRS and CDR2 YFSETQ. V lost 5 bases, J lost 0 bases, and 11 bases lay in between. In nucleotides, the CDR3 is TGCGCCAGCAGTGTGCAGGTAATGAACACTGAAGCTTTCTTT. Translated: CASSVQVMNTEAFF.

This clonotype occurred many times. This rearrangement joins TRBV5-1 to TRBJ2-1; the D gene is possibly TRBD2 (6 bases). Germline CDR1 and CDR2: SGHRS and YFSETQ. Deletions cut 0 bases from V and 0 bases from J, with 7 bases between. The CDR3 runs 15 residues. The CDR3 DNA reads TGCGCCAGCAGCTTGGACGGGAGCTCCTACAATGAGCAGTTCTTC. As protein: CASSLDGSSYNEQFF.

V is TRBV20-1 and J is TRBJ2-1; D is unresolved. V shed 3 bases and J shed 2 bases, with 11 bases lying between them. The CDR3 loop spans 14 amino acids. Germline CDR1 reads DFQATT; CDR2 reads SNEGSKA (reference sequence). CDR3 in DNA: TGCAGTGCTAGTCGGGCAGGTCCCTACAATGAGCAGTTCTTC. This sequence encodes CSASRAGPYNEQFF.

The CDR3 DNA sequence: TGTGCCAGCAGCCGGACTAGCGGGGGGAGAGATGAGCAGTTCTTC. Its translation: CASSRTSGGRDEQFF. The V call is TRBV7-9, the J call TRBJ2-1; TRBD2 aligns across 14 bases. The CDR3 sequence is 15 residues long. Germline V lookup: CDR1 SEHNR, CDR2 FQNEAQ (reference sequence). J was trimmed by 8 bases and V by 5 bases; bases with no gene match: 5.

Many counts were recorded for this clonotype. The rearrangement joins TRBV20-1 to TRBJ1-2, with 11 nucleotides matching TRBD1. Germline CDR1 reads DFQATT; CDR2 reads SNEGSKA (reference sequence). The CDR3 sequence is 14 residues long. The V and J ends lost 3 bases and 6 bases, in that order; junction bases with no gene match: 6. The CDR3 DNA follows: TGCAGTGCTAGTGCCGGACAGGGGGCGGATGGCTACACCTTC. Translating gives CSASAGQGADGYTF.

V gene TRBV18 combines with J gene TRBJ2-1, with TRBD2 as a possible D gene (5 bases). The CDR3 runs to 16 residues. Germline V gene data show CDR1 as KGHSH and CDR2 as LQKENI. V was pared by 3 bases and J by 7 bases, with 19 bases between. CDR3 sequence (DNA): TGTGCCAGCTCACCCCCTGGGTCGGGGTACAGAAATGAGCAGTTCTTC. Protein sequence: CASSPPGSGYRNEQFF.

The CDR3 DNA reads TGTGCCAGCAGCTTAGGGGGGACAGGGCGTGAGCAGTTCTTC. As protein: CASSLGGTGREQFF. This chain uses TRBV7-9 with TRBJ2-1, with TRBD1 matching over 9 bases. The CDR3 is made up of 14 amino acids. V was pared by 1 base and J by 9 bases, with 4 bases of the junction left unmatched. CDR1 SEHNR and CDR2 FQNEAQ come from the germline V gene (reference sequence).

This chain connects TRBV5-1 to TRBJ2-2; 8 bases match TRBD2. This CDR3 spans 15 amino acids. Germline assignment: CDR1 SGHRS and CDR2 YFSETQ. The ends lost 0 bases at V and 3 bases at J; junction bases unmatched: 1. The CDR3 nucleotides are TGCGCCAGCAGCTTGGCACTAGCGGACACCGGGGAGCTGTTTTTT. This translates into CASSLALADTGELFF.

The rearrangement uses TRBV4-1 and TRBJ2-1; tentative D call: TRBD1 (5 bases). This CDR3 contains 12 residues. CDR1 MGHRA and CDR2 YSYEKL come from the germline V gene. V was trimmed by 1 base and J by 14 bases, leaving 12 bases between them. The CDR3 nucleotides are TGCGCCAGCAGCCAAGTCAGGGATCGTAAGTTCTTC. It codes for CASSQVRDRKFF.

The chain couples TRBV10-3 to TRBJ1-2; D might be TRBD1 (5 bases). Germline V lookup: CDR1 ENHRY, CDR2 SYGVKD. The CDR3 has 13 amino acids. V shed 3 bases and J shed 8 bases, with 13 bases lying between them. The CDR3 region is CAISDDYRGGYTF. CDR3 coding DNA: TGTGCCATCAGTGACGACTATCGGGGCGGCTACACCTTC.

This clonotype has only a few counts. V is TRBV11-3 and J is TRBJ2-2; possible D gene TRBD1, 6 bases. CDR1 SGHNT and CDR2 YENEEA come from the germline V gene. The CDR3 length is 15 residues. Trimming cost V 5 bases and J 6 bases, with 16 bases left between them. Here the CDR3 DNA reads TGTGCCAGCAGCGTCGCTTCAGGGGTTTCCGGGGAGCTGTTTTTT. Translation: CASSVASGVSGELFF.

The chain's CDR3 is CASREGTGGAGAYNEQFF. CDR3 nucleotides: TGCGCCAGCAGGGAAGGGACAGGGGGCGCCGGGGCCTACAATGAGCAGTTCTTC. V is TRBV5-1 and J is TRBJ2-1; 12 bases align to TRBD1. With 5 bases clipped from V and 2 bases from J, the junction kept 11 bases outside the gene matches. This CDR3 is 18 amino acids long. Looked up from germline, CDR1 is SGHRS and CDR2 is YFSETQ.

This clonotype was detected a few times. The gene calls are TRBV29-1 and TRBJ1-2; TRBD1 might be the D (6 bases). Trimming shortened V by 6 bases and J by 4 bases, and 27 bases separated the two germline ends. The CDR3 has 17 residues. The germline V gene encodes CDR1 SQVTM and CDR2 ANQGSEA. This CDR3 is CSVSPGQGLVWGYGYTF. In DNA form, the CDR3 reads TGCAGCGTCTCCCCCGGGCAGGGGCTCGTTTGGGGCTATGGCTACACCTTC.

This CDR3 is CASSPGTGGTYNEQFF. CDR3 DNA sequence: TGCGCCAGCAGCCCCGGGACAGGGGGGACCTACAATGAGCAGTTCTTC. The rearrangement joins TRBV5-1 to TRBJ2-1, with TRBD1 identical over 11 bases. From germline, CDR1 is SGHRS and CDR2 YFSETQ. V shed 4 bases and J 2 bases; nucleotides not matched to a gene: 5. This CDR3 is built from 16 residues.

This chain connects TRBV20-1 to TRBJ1-1; D is ambiguous. CDR1 is DFQATT and CDR2 is SNEGSKA in the germline V gene (reference sequence). This CDR3 is built from 13 residues. Trimming took 5 bases from V and 0 from J, leaving 10 bases between them. CDR3 nucleotides: TGCAGTGCTGCTCCATCCCTGAACACTGAAGCTTTCTTT. This translates into CSAAPSLNTEAFF.

This clonotype was seen at least ten times. The chain is built from TRBV5-1 and TRBJ1-1; D unclear. V was shortened by 4 bases and J by 0 bases, with 10 bases between the two germline ends. Germline V gene lookup returns CDR1 SGHRS and CDR2 YFSETQ. CDR3 length equals 14 residues. The CDR3 bases are TGCGCCAGCAGCCCGGGAGGGATGAACACTGAAGCTTTCTTT. Protein sequence: CASSPGGMNTEAFF.

This clonotype has a handful of counts. V and J are TRBV7-2 and TRBJ2-3; no clear D gene. Trimming removed 5 bases at V and 2 bases at J, with 8 bases between. Germline values: CDR1 SGHTA, CDR2 FQGNSA. The CDR3 extends over 13 amino acids. CDR3 amino acids: CASSARITDTQYF. The CDR3 DNA sequence: TGTGCCAGCAGCGCCCGGATCACAGATACGCAGTATTTT.

This clonotype has a count of ten or more. The gene calls are TRBV7-9 and TRBJ1-1, with 7 bases fitting TRBD1. In germline, CDR1 is SEHNR, CDR2 FQNEAQ (reference sequence). V trimming: 5 bases; J trimming: 9 bases; junction bases outside the gene matches: 3. The CDR3 length is 11 residues. The CDR3 DNA follows: TGTGCCAGCAGCCCACAGGGGAAAGCTTTCTTT. Protein: CASSPQGKAFF.

The CDR3 loop reads CASSVDGEGDTQYF. In DNA form, the CDR3 reads TGTGCCAGCAGCGTAGACGGGGAAGGGGATACGCAGTATTTT. The V call is TRBV9, the J call TRBJ2-3; D might be TRBD2 (5 bases). Germline CDR1 is SGDLS and CDR2 is YYNGEE. CDR3 size: 14 residues. The V end was cut by 0 bases, the J end by 6 bases, with 11 bases between.

This clonotype was counted ten times or more. The chain employs TRBV5-1 and TRBJ2-3; D is ambiguous. V shed 1 base and J shed 2 bases, with 11 bases lying between them. Germline V gene sequence: CDR1 SGHRS, CDR2 YFSETQ. CDR3 size: 15 residues. CDR3 nucleotide sequence: TGCGCCAGCAGCTTGTTGTTCCTACCCACAGATACGCAGTATTTT. It yields the protein CASSLLFLPTDTQYF.

This clonotype appeared a few times. This chain connects TRBV20-1 to TRBJ2-1, with 13 bases identical to TRBD2. The germline CDR1 and CDR2 sequences are DFQATT and SNEGSKA (reference sequence). Germline trimming cut 4 bases from V and 9 bases from J; bases unmatched to any gene: 15. The CDR3 spans 17 residues. For the CDR3, the DNA is TGCAGTGCTATCGTCCCGGGACTAGCGGGGAAGGCAAGTGAGCAGTTCTTC. Translation gives CSAIVPGLAGKASEQFF.